One T cell receptor beta chain is described in this entry. This entry is derived from a study of shared clonotypes between healthy human individuals. From germline, CDR1 is PRHDT and CDR2 FYEKMQ (reference sequence). The J segment lost 2 bases and the V segment lost 4 bases, leaving 8 bases of the junction unmatched. CDR3 length equals 18 residues. CD45RO+ cells plus CCR7-negative CD45RA+ TemRA cells formed CD8 memory. The repertoire was sequenced with immunoSEQ multiplex PCR; TCRdb's copy has only in-frame clones and lacks some. Altogether about 690,000 clones are present, around 91% being singletons, with the ten largest covering about 33%.

Sequenced input: memory CD8+ T cells from PBMCs. Subset of the sample: CD45RO+ cells pooled with CCR7-negative TemRA cells. The V and J genes are TRBV13 and TRBJ2-2; 12 bases line up with TRBD2. This clonotype originated in a young man in good health. Some clones in this sample may be carry-over from other donors' samples. The CDR3 protein is CASSSSTSGSLNTGELFF. The CDR3 bases are TGTGCCAGCAGCTCATCGACTAGCGGGAGCCTCAACACCGGGGAGCTGTTTTTT.